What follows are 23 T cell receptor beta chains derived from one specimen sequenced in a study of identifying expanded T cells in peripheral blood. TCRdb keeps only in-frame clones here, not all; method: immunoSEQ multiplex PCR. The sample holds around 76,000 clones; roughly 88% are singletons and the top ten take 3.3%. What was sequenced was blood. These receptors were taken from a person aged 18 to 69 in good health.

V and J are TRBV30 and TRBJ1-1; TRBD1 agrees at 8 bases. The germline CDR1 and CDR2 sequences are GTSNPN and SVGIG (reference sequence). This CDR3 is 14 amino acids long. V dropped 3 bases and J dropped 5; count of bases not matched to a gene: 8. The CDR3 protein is CAWSSGTGRTEAFF. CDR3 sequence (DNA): TGTGCCTGGAGCTCCGGGACAGGTAGGACTGAAGCTTTCTTT.

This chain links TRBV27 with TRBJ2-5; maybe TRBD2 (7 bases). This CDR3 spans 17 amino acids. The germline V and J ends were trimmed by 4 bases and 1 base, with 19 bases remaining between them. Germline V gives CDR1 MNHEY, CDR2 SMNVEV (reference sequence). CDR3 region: CASSSPRGAGAQETQYF. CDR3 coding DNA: TGTGCCAGCAGTTCCCCCCGAGGGGCGGGGGCCCAAGAGACCCAGTACTTC.

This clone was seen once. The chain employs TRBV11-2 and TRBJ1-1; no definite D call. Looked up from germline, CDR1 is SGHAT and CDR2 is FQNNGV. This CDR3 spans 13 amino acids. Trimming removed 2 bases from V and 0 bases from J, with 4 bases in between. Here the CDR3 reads CASSLSLNTEAFF. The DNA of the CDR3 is TGTGCCAGCAGCTTATCCTTGAACACTGAAGCTTTCTTT.

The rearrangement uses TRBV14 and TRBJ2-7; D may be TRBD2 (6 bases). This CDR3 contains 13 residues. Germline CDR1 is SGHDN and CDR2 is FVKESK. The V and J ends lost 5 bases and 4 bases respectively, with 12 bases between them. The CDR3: CASSVGLFYEQYF. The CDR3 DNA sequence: TGTGCCAGCAGCGTGGGACTCTTTTACGAGCAGTACTTC.

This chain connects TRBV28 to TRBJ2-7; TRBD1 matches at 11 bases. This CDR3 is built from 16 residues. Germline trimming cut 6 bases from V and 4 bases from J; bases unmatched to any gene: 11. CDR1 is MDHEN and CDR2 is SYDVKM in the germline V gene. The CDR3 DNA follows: TGTGCCAGCAGCCCTTCTACCGGGACAGGGGGGTACGAGCAGTACTTC. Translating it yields CASSPSTGTGGYEQYF. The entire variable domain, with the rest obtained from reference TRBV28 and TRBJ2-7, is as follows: DVKVTQSSRYLVKRTGEKVFLECVQDMDHENMFWYRQDPGLGLRLIYFSYDVKMKEKGDIPEGYSVSREKKERFSLILESASTNQTSMYLCASSPSTGTGGYEQYFGPGTRLTVT.

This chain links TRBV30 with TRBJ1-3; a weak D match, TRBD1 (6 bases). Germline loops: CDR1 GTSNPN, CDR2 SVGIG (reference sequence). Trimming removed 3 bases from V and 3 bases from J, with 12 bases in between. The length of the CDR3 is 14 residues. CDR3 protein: CAWRTGRNGNTIYF. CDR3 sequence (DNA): TGTGCCTGGAGGACAGGAAGGAATGGAAACACCATATATTTT.

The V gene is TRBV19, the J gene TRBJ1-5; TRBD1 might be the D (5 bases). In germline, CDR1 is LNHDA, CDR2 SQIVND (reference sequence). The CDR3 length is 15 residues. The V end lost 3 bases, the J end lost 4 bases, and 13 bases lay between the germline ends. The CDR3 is CASSIQGPSNQPQHF. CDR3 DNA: TGTGCCAGTAGTATTCAGGGCCCATCTAATCAGCCCCAGCATTTT.

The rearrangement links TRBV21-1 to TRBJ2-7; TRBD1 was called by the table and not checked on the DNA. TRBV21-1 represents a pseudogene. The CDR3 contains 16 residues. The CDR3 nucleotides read TGTGCCAGCAGCAGTGGGACAGGCCTGCCGGCCTACGAGCAGTACTTC. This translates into CASSSGTGLPAYEQYF.

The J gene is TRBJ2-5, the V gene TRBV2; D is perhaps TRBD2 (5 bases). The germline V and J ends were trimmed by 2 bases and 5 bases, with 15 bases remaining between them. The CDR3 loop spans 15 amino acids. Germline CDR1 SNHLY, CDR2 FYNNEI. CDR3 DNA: TGTGCCAGCAGTGAAATCCCGGTGGGAGATGAGACCCAGTACTTC. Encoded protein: CASSEIPVGDETQYF.

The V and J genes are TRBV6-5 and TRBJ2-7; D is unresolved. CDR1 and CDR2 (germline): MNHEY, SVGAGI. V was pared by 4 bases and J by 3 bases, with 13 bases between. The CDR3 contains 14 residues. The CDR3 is CASSLTSHYYEQYF. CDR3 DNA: TGTGCCAGCAGTTTGACGTCGCACTACTACGAGCAGTACTTC.

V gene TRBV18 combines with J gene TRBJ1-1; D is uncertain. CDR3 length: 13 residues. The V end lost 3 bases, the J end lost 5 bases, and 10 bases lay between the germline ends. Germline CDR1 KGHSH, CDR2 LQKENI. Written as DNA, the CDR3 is TGTGCCAGCTCACCCCTACTTGGGACTGAAGCTTTCTTT. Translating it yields CASSPLLGTEAFF.

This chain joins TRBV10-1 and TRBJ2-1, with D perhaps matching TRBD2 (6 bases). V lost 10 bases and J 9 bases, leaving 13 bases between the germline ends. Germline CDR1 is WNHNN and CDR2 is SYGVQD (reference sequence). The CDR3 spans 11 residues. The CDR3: CANLARGEQFF. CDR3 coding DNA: TGCGCCAATCTAGCGCGCGGTGAGCAGTTCTTC.

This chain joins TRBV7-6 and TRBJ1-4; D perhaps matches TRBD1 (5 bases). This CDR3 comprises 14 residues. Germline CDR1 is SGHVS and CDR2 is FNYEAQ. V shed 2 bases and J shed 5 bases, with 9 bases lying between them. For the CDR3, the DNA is TGTGCCAGCAGCTTAATGCCAGGGAATGAAAAACTGTTTTTT. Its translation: CASSLMPGNEKLFF. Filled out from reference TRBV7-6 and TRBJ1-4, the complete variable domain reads GAGVSQSPRYKVTKRGQDVALRCDPISGHVSLYWYRQALGQGPEFLTYFNYEAQQDKSGLPNDRFSAERPEGSISTLTIQRTEQRDSAMYRCASSLMPGNEKLFFGSGTQLSVL.

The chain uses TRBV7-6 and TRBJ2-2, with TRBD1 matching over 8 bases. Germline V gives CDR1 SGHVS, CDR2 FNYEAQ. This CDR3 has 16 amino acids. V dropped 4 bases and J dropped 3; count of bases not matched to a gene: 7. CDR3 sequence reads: CASSSWTGLDTGELFF. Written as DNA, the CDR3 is TGTGCCAGCAGCTCTTGGACAGGGTTGGACACCGGGGAGCTGTTTTTT.

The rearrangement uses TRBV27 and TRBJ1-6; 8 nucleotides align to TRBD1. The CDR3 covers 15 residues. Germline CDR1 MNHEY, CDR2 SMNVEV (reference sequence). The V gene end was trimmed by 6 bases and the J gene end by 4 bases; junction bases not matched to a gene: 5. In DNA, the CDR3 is TGTGCCAGCAGCCTGGGACAGGCTTATAATTCACCCCTCCACTTT. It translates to CASSLGQAYNSPLHF.

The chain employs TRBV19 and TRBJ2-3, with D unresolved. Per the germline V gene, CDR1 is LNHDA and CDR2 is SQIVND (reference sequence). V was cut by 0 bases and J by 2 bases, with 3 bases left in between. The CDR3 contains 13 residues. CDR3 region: CASSIEYTDTQYF. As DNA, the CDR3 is TGTGCCAGTAGTATAGAATACACAGATACGCAGTATTTT.

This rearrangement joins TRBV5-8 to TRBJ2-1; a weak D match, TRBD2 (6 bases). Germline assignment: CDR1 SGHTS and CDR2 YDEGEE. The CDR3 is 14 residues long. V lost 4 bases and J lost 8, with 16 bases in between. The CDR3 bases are TGTGCCAGCAGCCTCATCGGGAGTCCCTATGAGCAGTTCTTC. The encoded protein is CASSLIGSPYEQFF. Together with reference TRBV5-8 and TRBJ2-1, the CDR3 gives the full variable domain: EAGVTQSPTHLIKTRGQQATLRCSPISGHTSVYWYQQALGLGLQFLLWYDEGEERNRGNFPPRFSGRQFPNYSSELNVNALELEDSALYLCASSLIGSPYEQFFGPGTRLTVL.

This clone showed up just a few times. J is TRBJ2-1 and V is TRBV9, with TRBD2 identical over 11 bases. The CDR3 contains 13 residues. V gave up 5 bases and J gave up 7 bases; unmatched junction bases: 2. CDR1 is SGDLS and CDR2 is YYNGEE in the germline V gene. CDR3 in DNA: TGTGCCAGCAGGACTAGCGGGACTAATGAGCAGTTCTTC. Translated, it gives CASRTSGTNEQFF.

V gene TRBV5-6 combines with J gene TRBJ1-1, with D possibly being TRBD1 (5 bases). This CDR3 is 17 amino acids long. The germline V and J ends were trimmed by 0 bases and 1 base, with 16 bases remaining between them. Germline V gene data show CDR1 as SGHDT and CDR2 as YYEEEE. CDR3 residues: CASSLGLHLGENTEAFF. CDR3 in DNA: TGTGCCAGCAGCTTGGGGCTCCACCTGGGGGAGAACACTGAAGCTTTCTTT.

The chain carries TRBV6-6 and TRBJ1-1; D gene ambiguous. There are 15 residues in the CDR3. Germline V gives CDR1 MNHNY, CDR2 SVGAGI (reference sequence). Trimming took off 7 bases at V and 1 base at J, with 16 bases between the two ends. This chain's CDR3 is CASTPKGFANTEAFF. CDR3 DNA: TGTGCCAGCACCCCCAAGGGATTTGCGAACACTGAAGCTTTCTTT.

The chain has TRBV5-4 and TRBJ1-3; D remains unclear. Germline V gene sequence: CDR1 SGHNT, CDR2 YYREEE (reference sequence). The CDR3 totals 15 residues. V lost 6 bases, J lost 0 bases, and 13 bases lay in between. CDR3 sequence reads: CASTPGYGSGNTIYF. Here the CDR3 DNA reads TGTGCCAGCACCCCGGGCTACGGCTCTGGAAACACCATATATTTT.

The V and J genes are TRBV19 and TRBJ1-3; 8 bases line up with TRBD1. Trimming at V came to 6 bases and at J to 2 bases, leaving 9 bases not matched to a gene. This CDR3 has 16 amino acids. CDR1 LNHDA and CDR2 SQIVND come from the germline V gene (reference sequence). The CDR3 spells CASSWSTGVPGNTIYF. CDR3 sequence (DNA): TGTGCCAGTAGCTGGTCGACAGGGGTACCTGGAAACACCATATATTTT.

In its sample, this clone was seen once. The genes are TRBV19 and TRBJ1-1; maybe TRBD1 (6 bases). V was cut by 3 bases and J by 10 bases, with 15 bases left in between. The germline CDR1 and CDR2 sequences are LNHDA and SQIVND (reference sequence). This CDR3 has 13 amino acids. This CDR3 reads CASSISRGLGAFF. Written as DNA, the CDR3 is TGTGCCAGTAGTATTAGTCGGGGGCTAGGAGCTTTCTTT.